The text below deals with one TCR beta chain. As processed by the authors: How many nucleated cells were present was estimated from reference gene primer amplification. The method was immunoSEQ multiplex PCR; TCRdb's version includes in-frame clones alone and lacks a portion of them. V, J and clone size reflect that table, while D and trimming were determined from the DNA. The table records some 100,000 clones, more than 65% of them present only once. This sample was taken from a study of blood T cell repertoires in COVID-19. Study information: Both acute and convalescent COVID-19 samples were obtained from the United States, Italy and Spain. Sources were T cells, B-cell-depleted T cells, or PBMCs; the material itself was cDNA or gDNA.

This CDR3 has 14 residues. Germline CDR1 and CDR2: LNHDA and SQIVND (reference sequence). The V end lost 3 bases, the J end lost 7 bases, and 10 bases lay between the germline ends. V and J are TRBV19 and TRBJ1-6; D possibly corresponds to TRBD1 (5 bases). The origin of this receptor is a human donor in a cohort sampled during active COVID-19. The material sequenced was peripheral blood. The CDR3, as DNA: TGTGCCAGTAGTATTCAGGGTCGGAATTCACCCCTCCACTTT. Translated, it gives CASSIQGRNSPLHF.